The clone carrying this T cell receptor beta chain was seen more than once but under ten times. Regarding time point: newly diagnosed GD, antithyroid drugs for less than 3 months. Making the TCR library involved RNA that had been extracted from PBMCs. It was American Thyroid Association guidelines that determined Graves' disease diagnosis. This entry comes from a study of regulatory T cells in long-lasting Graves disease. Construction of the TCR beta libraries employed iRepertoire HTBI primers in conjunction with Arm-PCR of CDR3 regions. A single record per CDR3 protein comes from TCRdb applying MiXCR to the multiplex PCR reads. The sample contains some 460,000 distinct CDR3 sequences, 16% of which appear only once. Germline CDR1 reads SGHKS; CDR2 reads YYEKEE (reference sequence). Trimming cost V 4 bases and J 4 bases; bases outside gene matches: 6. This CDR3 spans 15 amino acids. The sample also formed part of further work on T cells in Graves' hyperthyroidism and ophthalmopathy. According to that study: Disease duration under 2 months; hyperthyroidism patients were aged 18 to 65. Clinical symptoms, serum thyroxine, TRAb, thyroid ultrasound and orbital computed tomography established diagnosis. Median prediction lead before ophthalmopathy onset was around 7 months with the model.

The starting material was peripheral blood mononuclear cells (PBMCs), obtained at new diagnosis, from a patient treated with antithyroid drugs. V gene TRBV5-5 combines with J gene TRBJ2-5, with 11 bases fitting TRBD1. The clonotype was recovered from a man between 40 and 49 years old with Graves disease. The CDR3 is CASSRGQGVPETQYF. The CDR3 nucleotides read TGTGCCAGCAGCAGGGGACAGGGGGTTCCAGAGACCCAGTACTTC. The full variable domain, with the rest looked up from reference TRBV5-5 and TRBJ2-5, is DAGVTQSPTHLIKTRGQQVTLRCSPISGHKSVSWYQQVLGQGPQFIFQYYEKEERGRGNFPDRFSARQFPNYSSELNVNALLLGDSALYLCASSRGQGVPETQYFGPGTRLLVL.